This is a list of T cell receptor beta chains from one sample in a study of blood T cell repertoires in COVID-19. The data were produced by immunoSEQ multiplex PCR, yet TCRdb's version contains in-frame clones alone and is incomplete. This table has more than 300,000 clones, approximately 90% appearing once. Sequenced material: PBMCs or T cells enriched from blood (not recorded which). The receptors were gathered from a woman in her late teens or twenties who had recovered from COVID-19. CDR3s include the opening cysteine and the closing phenylalanine or tryptophan.

TRBJ2-5	TRBV5-1	CASSAASGGGSGTQYF
TRBJ1-5	TRBV19	CASSQDRVQPQHF
TRBJ1-1	TRBV7-6	CASSPRGGEAFF
TRBJ1-2	TRBV7-9	CASNWGGTADGYTF
TRBJ2-3	TRBV11-2	CASSLGLAGNTDTQYF
TRBJ1-6	TRBV3-1/TRBV3-2	CASSQLQETSPLHF
TRBJ1-1	TRBV2	CASSAQGASITEAFF
TRBJ2-7	TRBV5-4	CASSLEAVAYEQYF
TRBJ1-4	TRBV19	CASAEGGGEKLFF
TRBJ2-1	TRBV13	CASSRTRRGEQFF
TRBJ1-5	TRBV19	CASSTRILAGSNQPQHF
TRBJ1-5	TRBV4-3	CASSQDPQGAGSNQPQHF
TRBJ2-3	TRBV7-9	CASSLSSFTDTQYF
TRBJ1-5	TRBV5-6	CASSLYRGRGQPQHF
TRBJ2-1	TRBV1	CTSSHLGLAESIRTYNEQFF
TRBJ1-3	TRBV4-3	CASSQDWPGMIVGNTIYF
TRBJ2-1	TRBV7-3	CASSEYPTSYNEQFF
TRBJ1-4	TRBV5-1	CASRRGTNEKLFF